This TCR beta chain was profiled in a study of cytomegalovirus exposure and HLA in healthy donors (TCRdb year 2017). For the study in its entirety: According to an earlier analysis of 587 of the donors, some 170 million T cells yielded over 100 million unique TCR beta sequences and about 300 Gb of sequence data. An early release that covered 640 HLA-typed donors contained approximately 320 gigabases of sequencing data and around 85 million unique TCR sequences. A later genetic analysis used genome-wide SNP genotypes for about 65% of the roughly 700 donors, treating that subset as a discovery cohort. All discovery cohort repertoires had been generated using a single sequencing platform. Of the approximately 400 genotyped donors, over 80% were placed in the genetic ancestry cluster associated with self-reported Caucasian donors. Among 300 to 450 genotyped donors of the cohort, an average of about 240,000 unique TCR beta nucleotide sequences were sequenced per donor, roughly 18% of them non-productive. The aim of the study was to test whether cataloging public T cell receptors could identify signatures of past pathogen exposure. In a later analysis, previously published TCR beta repertoires from 600 to 850 donors were re-analyzed and high-resolution HLA genotyping was added so that TCR occurrence patterns could be studied. Along with the approximately 600-subject first cohort, a separate validation cohort of over 90 different subjects was used. The number of typed donors differed by locus: about 620-630 for A, B, C, DRB1 and DQB1; 522 for DQA1; 606 for DPA1; and 400 to 480 for DPB1. Because of strong linkage in the cohort, four to six DR-DQ haplotypes were treated as single units for association and clustering. HLA typing covered class I and class II loci at four-digit resolution. Donor age, sex, ethnicity and CMV serostatus were compiled together with the repertoire data. The study combined high-throughput TCR immunosequencing, statistical association of individual TCRs with disease status, and machine learning to predict cytomegalovirus infection status. The T cell repertoires of 670 or so subjects were profiled by immunosequencing and related to cytomegalovirus serostatus. The later analysis used no new phenotypic data to find candidate immune exposures, relying instead on TCR beta sequences and their occurrence across donors. An earlier analysis of around 640 of the donors used high-throughput TCR beta sequencing to judge whether each TCR beta V gene segment behaved as functional or pseudogenic. Paper-wide results and their limitations: According to a later analysis, parvovirus B19, influenza, CMV and Epstein-Barr virus appeared linked to several top co-occurrence clusters. A cluster of highly shared sequence variants was judged likely to be a technical artifact of the sequencing pipeline. Correlated functional status among segregating V segments might be attributable to linkage disequilibrium, but an unknown experimental factor could not be ruled out. In an earlier analysis of about 600 of the donors, most TCR beta V segments appeared in productive rearrangements about 87% or about 30% of the time, broadly matching IMGT annotations. Three of the identified cytomegalovirus-associated TCR beta chains were confirmed in vitro to be specific for cytomegalovirus antigens. Because HLA typing was missing for some donors at each locus, association tests included only the typed subset. The authors suggested that the approach could potentially be extended to other disease states and immunological phenotypes. The presence/absence analyses assumed that sequencing depth was roughly uniform across donors, and that assumption may not be true. Because counts were too low, around 17 rarely observed V segments, including chromosome 9 orphons, were left out of the earlier analysis of about 500 of the donors. Compared with equally common non-associated chains, HLA-associated TCR beta chains in a later analysis were more clonally expanded and had lower generation probabilities. At a false discovery rate of 0.05, a later analysis linked around 15,000 TCR beta sequences to specific HLA alleles. In this cohort, only TCR beta chains were sequenced, and detectable features were limited by the absence of alpha or paired-chain data. A further reported finding was that TCR beta sequences accurately predicted the HLA-A and HLA-B alleles for most subjects in the first cohort. In a later analysis, the rate of TCR association differed among HLA loci, with DRB1 alleles having the most associated TCRs and HLA-C alleles having the fewest. A later genetic analysis reported fewer N-insertions in productive TCRs among donors in an Asian-associated ancestry cluster than the roughly 700-donor mean. While some public TCRs were present in many individuals, most TCR sequences turned up only very rarely across donors. Assigning TCR associations to individual alleles was difficult when HLA alleles, especially DR and DQ, strongly co-occurred. In the study, roughly 160 TCR beta chains were listed as associated with cytomegalovirus. In both the original and validation cohorts, the classifier was reported to diagnose cytomegalovirus status with high specificity and sensitivity. For the cohort, immune exposure information was limited to CMV serostatus. Because the 87-base-pair reads could not distinguish some IMGT-functional V segments, including TRBV6-2 and TRBV6-3, those segments were excluded. V-gene and J-gene trimming of TCR beta chains was associated with a missense DCLRE1C variant in a later genetic analysis, and the association was replicated in an independent cohort. A later analysis found that most CMV-associated TCR beta chains appeared HLA-restricted, with HLA associations seemingly driven largely by CMV exposure.

The cohort comprised some 680 healthy bone marrow donors. Cohort members were all nominally healthy when sampled, although unrecorded immune exposures were likely present. The donor tested CMV seronegative, placing the donor among the 350 or so seronegative members of the cohort. A peripheral blood sample was collected from each donor, and TCR beta sequencing was performed on peripheral blood mononuclear cells. Genomic DNA extraction from the blood cell samples was performed with the Qiagen DNeasy Blood Extraction Kit. Libraries were prepared through the immunoSEQ multiplex PCR assay. For the multiplex PCR, a mixture combining 60 forward primers for TCR Vbeta segments and 13 reverse primers for TCR Jbeta segments was used. Amplification of the CDR3 region of rearranged TCR beta genes was performed with a multiplex PCR assay on genomic DNA. The Illumina HiSeq System was used to sequence the amplified TCR beta libraries as 87-base-pair reads. The study's processing was this. Across the 600 to 700 repertoires, a later analysis counted around 80 million unique TCR beta chains, roughly 11 million of which were shared by at least two donors. A nearest-neighbor algorithm error-corrected the raw reads and collapsed the reads into unique sequences, merging closely related sequences to remove PCR and sequencing errors. V, D and J gene segments were assigned by aligning CDR3 sequences to IMGT reference sequences. For a sequence to be retained, a match of at least six nucleotides was required to both a V gene segment and a J gene segment. Rearrangements were classified as productive when the CDR3 lacked stop codons and remained in frame with V and J, and all other rearrangements were classified as non-productive. CDR3 was defined by IMGT convention, running from the second conserved V-encoded cysteine to the conserved J-encoded phenylalanine. The earlier analysis of about 590 of the donors excluded sequences that lacked an unambiguous match to a single V gene segment. In an earlier analysis of approximately 610 of the donors, V segments were called functional above 56.7% productive rearrangements and were called segregating when the between-donor standard deviation exceeded 5%. A statistical classification framework was built to diagnose cytomegalovirus status from the catalog of TCR beta chain sequences. A later analysis assigned V and J genes by comparing TCR nucleotide sequences with IMGT/GENE-DB human TR gene sequences. A later analysis assigned CDR3 sequences and most-parsimonious VDJ recombination scenarios with the TCRdist pipeline. A later analysis defined each TCR beta chain by its CDR3 amino acid sequence plus V-gene family, and excluded reads lacking a unique V-gene family. To address suspected cross-contamination and a sequencing artifact, a later analysis removed around 590 highly shared, low-generation-probability nucleotide sequences. A later analysis calculated a clonal expansion index for each public chain from normalized within-repertoire ranks of inferred template counts. In a later analysis, generation probabilities were computed using a VDJ recombination model fitted to out-of-frame rearrangements, and the results were checked against IGoR. In a later analysis, hypergeometric tests were used to score TCR-TCR, TCR-HLA and TCR-CMV co-occurrence, with a repertoire-size bias correction applied to TCR pairs. False discovery rates were estimated in a later analysis by permuting HLA or CMV assignments 20 times. In a later analysis, co-occurring TCRs were grouped using DBSCAN, and TCRdist sequence similarity was added for clustering within HLA-allele-positive subsets. Co-occurrence clustering excluded repertoires with fewer than 30,000 or more than 120,000 public chains, plus five with anomalous nucleotide sharing. TCRdb provides this immuneACCESS table in a form limited to in-frame rearrangements. Some clones are lacking; in checked studies, under half of them reflect an unresolved V gene, and why the rest are absent is not known. That table supplies the V and J calls and clone size; D and trimming were determined from the DNA. The sample table records around 130,000 clones; around four fifths of these occur just once. Of the sample, approximately 5% falls within the top ten clones.

From V the trimming removes 7 bases and from J it removes 2 bases, while the gene matches leave 4 bases of the junction unaccounted for. Including the terminal cysteine and phenylalanine, the CDR3 comprises 15 residues. The kept DNA is CDR3 alone, 45 bases in frame from the first base. Based on the germline V gene, the CDR1 and CDR2 sequences are SNHLY and FYNNEI. In the case of this clone: Its recognized antigen is unknown. No qualities accompany the bases; no much larger clone lies one base away.

The rearrangement combines TRBV2 with TRBJ2-6, with 8 bases matching TRBD1. Sequencing was done on a sample of PBMCs. This TCR was sampled from a man aged 25 to 40 in good health and CMV-seronegative. The nucleotide sequence is TGTGCCAGCAACTACAGGGGGGCTGGGGCCAACGTCCTGACTTTC. Translated, it reads CASNYRGAGANVLTF.